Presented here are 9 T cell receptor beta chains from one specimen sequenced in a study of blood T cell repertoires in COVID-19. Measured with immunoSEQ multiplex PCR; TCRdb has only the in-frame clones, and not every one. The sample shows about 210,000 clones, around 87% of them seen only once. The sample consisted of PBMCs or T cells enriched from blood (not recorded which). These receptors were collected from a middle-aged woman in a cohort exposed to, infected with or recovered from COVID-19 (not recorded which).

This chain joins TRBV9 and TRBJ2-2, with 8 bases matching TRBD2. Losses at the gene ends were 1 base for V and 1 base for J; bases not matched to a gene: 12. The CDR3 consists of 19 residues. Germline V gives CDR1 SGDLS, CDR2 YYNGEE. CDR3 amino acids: CASSVTQRETRLNTGELFF. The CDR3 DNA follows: TGTGCCAGCAGCGTAACACAGCGGGAGACCCGACTGAACACCGGGGAGCTGTTTTTT.

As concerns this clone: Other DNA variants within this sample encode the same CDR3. DNA of the CDR3: TGCGCCAGCAGCTTGGGGGGAGGTGAGCAGTTCTTC. It is translated as CASSLGGGEQFF. The chain links TRBV5-1 to TRBJ2-1, with D possibly being TRBD2 (6 bases). Trimming stripped 0 bases from V and 9 bases from J, with 7 bases between. Germline V lookup: CDR1 SGHRS, CDR2 YFSETQ. The CDR3 totals 12 residues. The complete variable domain, with remaining parts taken from reference TRBV5-1 and TRBJ2-1, reads KAGVTQTPRYLIKTRGQQVTLSCSPISGHRSVSWYQQTPGQGLQFLFEYFSETQRNKGNFPGRFSGRQFSNSRSEMNVSTLELGDSALYLCASSLGGGEQFFGPGTRLTVL.

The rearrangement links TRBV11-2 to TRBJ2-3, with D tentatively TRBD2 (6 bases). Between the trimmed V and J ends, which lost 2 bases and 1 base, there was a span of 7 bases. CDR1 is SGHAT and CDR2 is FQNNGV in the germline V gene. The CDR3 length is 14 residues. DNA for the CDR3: TGTGCCAGCAGCTTATCTAGCGGCACAGATACGCAGTATTTT. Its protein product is CASSLSSGTDTQYF.

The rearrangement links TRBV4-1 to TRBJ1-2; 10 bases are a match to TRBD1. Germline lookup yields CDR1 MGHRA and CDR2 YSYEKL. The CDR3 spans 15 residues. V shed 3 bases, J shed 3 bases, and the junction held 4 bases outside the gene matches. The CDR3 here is CASSHRQGADYGYTF. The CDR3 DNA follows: TGCGCCAGCAGCCACAGACAGGGGGCGGACTATGGCTACACCTTC.

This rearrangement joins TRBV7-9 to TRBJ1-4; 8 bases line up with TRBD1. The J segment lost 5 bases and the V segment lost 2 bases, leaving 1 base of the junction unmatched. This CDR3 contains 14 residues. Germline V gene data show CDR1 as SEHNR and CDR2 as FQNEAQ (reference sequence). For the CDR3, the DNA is TGTGCCAGCAGCTTAAGACAGGGGAATGAAAAACTGTTTTTT. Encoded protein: CASSLRQGNEKLFF.

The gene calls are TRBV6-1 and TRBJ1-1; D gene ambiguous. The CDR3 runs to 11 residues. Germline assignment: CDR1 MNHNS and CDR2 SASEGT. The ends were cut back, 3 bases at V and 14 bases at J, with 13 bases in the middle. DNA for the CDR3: TGTGCCAGCAGTGAGTTCCGAGACACCTTCTTT. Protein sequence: CASSEFRDTFF.

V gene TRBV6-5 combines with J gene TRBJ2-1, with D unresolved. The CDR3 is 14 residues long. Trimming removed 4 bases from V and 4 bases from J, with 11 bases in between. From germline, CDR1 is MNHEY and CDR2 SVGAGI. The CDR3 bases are TGTGCCAGCAGTTCGCCCTCTATGTACAATGAGCAGTTCTTC. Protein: CASSSPSMYNEQFF.

The CDR3 sequence: CASSDRQGTYNSPLHF. In nucleotides, the CDR3 is TGCGCCAGCAGTGACCGACAGGGGACCTATAATTCACCCCTCCACTTT. The chain joins TRBV10-2 to TRBJ1-6; 8 bases are a match to TRBD1. CDR1 and CDR2 (germline): WSHSY, SAAADI. Trimming cost V 3 bases and J 2 bases; bases outside gene matches: 3. The CDR3 covers 16 residues.

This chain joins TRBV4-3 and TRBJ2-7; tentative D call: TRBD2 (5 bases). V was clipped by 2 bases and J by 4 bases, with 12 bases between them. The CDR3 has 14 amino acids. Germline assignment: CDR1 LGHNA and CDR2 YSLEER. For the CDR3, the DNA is TGCGCCAGCAGCCAACAGGACGGGAATTACGAGCAGTACTTC. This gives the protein CASSQQDGNYEQYF.